This T cell receptor (beta chain) originates from a study of shared clonotypes between healthy human individuals. Sorted-subset replicate PCR reactions were performed with about 200 ng DNA, corresponding to about 30,000 T cell genomes. Data came from immunoSEQ multiplex PCR; TCRdb stores just in-frame clones and leaves some out. This sample has some 1.5 million clones, with approximately 98% found just once. General study findings and limits: Across subsets, estimated richness was generally greater for naive than for memory populations. Despite large depth, rarefaction showed incomplete sorted-subset sequencing.

The authors divided CD4+ cells into CD45RA+ naive and CD45RA-negative memory subsets. A remark on this clone: The antigen is not known.

The V end lost 4 bases, the J end lost 5 bases, and 13 bases lay between the germline ends. CDR3 size: 13 residues. Germline loops: CDR1 SGHDT, CDR2 YYEEEE. Sequenced: naive CD4+ T cells sorted from blood. Documented subset: CD45RA+ positively selected. This chain links TRBV5-6 with TRBJ2-7; weak D call: TRBD2 (5 bases). This sequence originates from a man aged 25-40 years in good health. The DNA of the CDR3 is TGTGCCAGCAGCCAACTAGACATAGACGAGCAGTACTTC. It is translated as CASSQLDIDEQYF.